This entry describes one T cell receptor (beta chain). This CDR3 comprises 12 residues. Trimming removed 2 bases from V and 5 bases from J, with 9 bases in between. The germline gives CDR1 GTSNPN, CDR2 SVGIG (reference sequence). The sample originates from a study of blood T cell repertoires in COVID-19. Turning to the study itself: The samples span acute and convalescent COVID-19 from the United States, Italy and Spain. PBMCs, B-cell-depleted T cells, or T cells were the source of the cDNA or gDNA that made up the material.

Original analysis: The authors estimated nucleated cell counts from reference gene primer amplification. Only in-frame clones appear in the TCRdb table, and some are missing; sequencing was by immunoSEQ multiplex PCR. V and J calls and clone size follow that table, whereas D and trimming were derived from the DNA. In the table there are more than 95,000 clones, 85% of which are singletons. This sequence was found in a man older than 75 with active or convalescent COVID-19. Input material: peripheral blood. The chain recombines TRBV30 with TRBJ1-2; D may be TRBD1 (5 bases). The CDR3 here is CAWSMGGYGYTF. The CDR3 coding sequence is TGTGCCTGGAGTATGGGGGGGTATGGCTACACCTTC.